This T cell receptor (beta chain) was sequenced during a study of blood T cell repertoires in COVID-19. Study overall: The United States, Italy and Spain provided the acute and convalescent COVID-19 samples. PBMCs, B-cell-depleted T cells, or T cells were the source of the cDNA or gDNA that made up the material.

CDR1 and CDR2 (germline): KGHSH, LQKENI. The V and J ends lost 1 base and 8 bases respectively, with 12 bases between them. The length of the CDR3 is 15 residues. Authors' data handling: Amplification of reference gene primers provided the estimated nucleated cell counts. The assay was immunoSEQ multiplex PCR, and TCRdb's table has in-frame clones only and misses some. That table supplies the V and J calls and clone size; D and trimming were determined from the DNA. The table shows about 160,000 clones, with 85% occurring only once. Sequencing was carried out using peripheral blood. V gene TRBV18 combines with J gene TRBJ1-6; weak D call: TRBD1 (5 bases). This sequence was found in a human donor with acute or convalescent COVID-19. The donor label of this sample is uncertain. CDR3 DNA sequence: TGTGCCAGCTCACCACAAAGGGGTAGAGATTCACCCCTCCACTTT. Amino acid sequence: CASSPQRGRDSPLHF.